Reported below is one T cell receptor (beta chain). Data came from immunoSEQ multiplex PCR; TCRdb stores just in-frame clones and leaves some out. This table holds approximately 2.1 million clones, more than 85% found once. The CDR3 extends over 15 amino acids. The germline V gene has CDR1 SGHDN and CDR2 FVKESK. V lost 5 bases to trimming and J lost 4 bases, with 15 bases between them. Adult Caucasians living in Nashville, Tennessee made up all of the donors. CD45RA-negative memory and CD45RA+ naive subsets were split from the CD4+ cells. The data belong to a study of shared clonotypes between healthy human individuals.

Source material: naive CD4+ T cells from PBMCs. Subset here: CD45RA+ positively selected. The receptor was derived from a man younger than 30 in good health. Some clones in this sample may be carry-over from other donors' samples. The chain uses TRBV14 and TRBJ2-1, with a weak D call TRBD2 (5 bases). The CDR3 is CASSKGQTGYNEQFF. CDR3 DNA: TGTGCCAGCAGCAAGGGCCAGACGGGGTACAATGAGCAGTTCTTC.